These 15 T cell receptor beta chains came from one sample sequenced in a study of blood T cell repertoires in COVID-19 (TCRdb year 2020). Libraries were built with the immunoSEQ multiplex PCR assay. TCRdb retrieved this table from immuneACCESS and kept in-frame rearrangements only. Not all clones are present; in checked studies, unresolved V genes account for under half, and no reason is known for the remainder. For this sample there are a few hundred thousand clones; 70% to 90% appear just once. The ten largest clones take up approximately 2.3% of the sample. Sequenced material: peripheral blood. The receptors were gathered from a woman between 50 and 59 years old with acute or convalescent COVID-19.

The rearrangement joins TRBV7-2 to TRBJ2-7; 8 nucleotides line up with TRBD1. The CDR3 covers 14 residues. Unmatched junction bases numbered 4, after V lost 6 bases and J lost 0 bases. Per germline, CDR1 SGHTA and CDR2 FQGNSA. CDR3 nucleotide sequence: TGTGCCAGCAGGAGGGACAGGAACTCCTACGAGCAGTACTTC. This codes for CASRRDRNSYEQYF. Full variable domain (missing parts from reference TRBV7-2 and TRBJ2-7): GAGVSQSPSNKVTEKGKDVELRCDPISGHTALYWYRQSLGQGLEFLIYFQGNSAPDKSGLPSDRFSAERTGGSVSTLTIQRTQQEDSAVYLCASRRDRNSYEQYFGPGTRLTVT.

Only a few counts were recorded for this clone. The CDR3, as DNA: TGTGCTAGTGGCACGGGACAGGGTCTGGAAATGCCGTTCTTC. Translating it yields CASGTGQGLEMPFF. The chain joins TRBV12-5 to TRBJ2-1, with 9 bases aligning to TRBD1. Per the germline V gene, CDR1 is LGHNT and CDR2 is FRNRAP. V gave up 6 bases and J gave up 15 bases; unmatched junction bases: 15. CDR3 length: 14 residues.

DNA of the CDR3: TGTGCCAGCAGCGTAGCTAAGGAGACTGAAGCTTTCTTT. Translated: CASSVAKETEAFF. V gene TRBV9 combines with J gene TRBJ1-1, with D uncertain. Germline values: CDR1 SGDLS, CDR2 YYNGEE. CDR3 length: 13 amino acids. Trimming left V 0 bases short and J 5 bases short, with 8 bases between.

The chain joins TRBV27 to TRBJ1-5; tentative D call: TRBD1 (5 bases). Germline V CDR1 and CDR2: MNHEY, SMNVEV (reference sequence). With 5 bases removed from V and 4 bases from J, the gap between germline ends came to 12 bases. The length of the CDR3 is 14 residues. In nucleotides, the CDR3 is TGTGCCAGCAGTATACGGACAACTAATCAGCCCCAGCATTTT. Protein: CASSIRTTNQPQHF.

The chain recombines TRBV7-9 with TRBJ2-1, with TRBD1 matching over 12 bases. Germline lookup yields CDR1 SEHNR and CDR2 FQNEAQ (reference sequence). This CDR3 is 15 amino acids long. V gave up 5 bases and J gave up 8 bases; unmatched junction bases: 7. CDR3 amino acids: CASSHPGQGADEQFF. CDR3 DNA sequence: TGTGCCAGCAGCCACCCGGGACAGGGGGCCGATGAGCAGTTCTTC. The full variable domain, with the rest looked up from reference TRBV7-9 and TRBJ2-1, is DTGVSQNPRHKITKRGQNVTFRCDPISEHNRLYWYRQTLGQGPEFLTYFQNEAQLEKSRLLSDRFSAERPKGSFSTLEIQRTEQGDSAMYLCASSHPGQGADEQFFGPGTRLTVL.

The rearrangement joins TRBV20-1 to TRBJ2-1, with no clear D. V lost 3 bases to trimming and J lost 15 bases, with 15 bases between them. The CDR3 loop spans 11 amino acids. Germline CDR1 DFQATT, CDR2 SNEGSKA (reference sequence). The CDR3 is CSASPQQTWFF. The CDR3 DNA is TGCAGTGCTAGCCCACAGCAGACGTGGTTCTTC.

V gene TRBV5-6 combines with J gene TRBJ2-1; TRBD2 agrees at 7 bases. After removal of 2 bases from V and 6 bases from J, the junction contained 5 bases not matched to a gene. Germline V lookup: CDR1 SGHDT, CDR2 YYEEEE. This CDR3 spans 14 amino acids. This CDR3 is CASSLWDYGNEQFF. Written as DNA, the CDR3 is TGTGCCAGCAGCTTATGGGACTACGGCAATGAGCAGTTCTTC.

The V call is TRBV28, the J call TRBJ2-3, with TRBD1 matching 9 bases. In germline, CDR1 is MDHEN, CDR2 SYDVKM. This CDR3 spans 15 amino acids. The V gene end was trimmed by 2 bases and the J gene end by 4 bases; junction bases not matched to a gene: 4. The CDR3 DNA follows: TGTGCCAGCAGTTTAGGACAGGGGTGGGCAGATACGCAGTATTTT. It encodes CASSLGQGWADTQYF.

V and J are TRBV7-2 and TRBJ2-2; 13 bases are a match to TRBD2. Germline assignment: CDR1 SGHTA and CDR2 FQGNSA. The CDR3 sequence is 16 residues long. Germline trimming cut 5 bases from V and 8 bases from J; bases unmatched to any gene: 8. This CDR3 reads CASSPGLAGVMGELFF. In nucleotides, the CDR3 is TGTGCCAGCAGCCCTGGACTAGCGGGAGTTATGGGGGAGCTGTTTTTT.

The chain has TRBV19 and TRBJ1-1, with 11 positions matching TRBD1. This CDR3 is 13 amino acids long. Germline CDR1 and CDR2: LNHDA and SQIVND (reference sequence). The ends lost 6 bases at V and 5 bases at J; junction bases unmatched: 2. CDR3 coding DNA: TGTGCCAGTAGGGACAGGGGGCTGACTGAAGCTTTCTTT. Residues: CASRDRGLTEAFF.

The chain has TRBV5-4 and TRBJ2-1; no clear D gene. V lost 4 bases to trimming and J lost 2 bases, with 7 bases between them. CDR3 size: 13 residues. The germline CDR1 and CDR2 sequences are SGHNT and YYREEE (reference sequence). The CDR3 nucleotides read TGTGCCAGCAGCGCGGCAGCCTACAATGAGCAGTTCTTC. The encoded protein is CASSAAAYNEQFF.

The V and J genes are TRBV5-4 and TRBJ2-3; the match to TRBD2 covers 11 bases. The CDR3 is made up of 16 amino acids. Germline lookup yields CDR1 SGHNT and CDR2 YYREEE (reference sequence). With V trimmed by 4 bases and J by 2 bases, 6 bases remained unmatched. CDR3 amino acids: CASSTGTSGYTDTQYF. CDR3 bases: TGTGCCAGCAGCACCGGGACTAGCGGATACACAGATACGCAGTATTTT.

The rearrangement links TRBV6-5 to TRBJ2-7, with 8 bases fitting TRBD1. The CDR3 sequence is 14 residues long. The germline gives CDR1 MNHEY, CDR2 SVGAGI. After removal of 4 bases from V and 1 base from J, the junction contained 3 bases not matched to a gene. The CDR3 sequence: CASSLYRGSYEQYF. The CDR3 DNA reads TGTGCCAGCAGTTTATACAGGGGGTCCTACGAGCAGTACTTC.

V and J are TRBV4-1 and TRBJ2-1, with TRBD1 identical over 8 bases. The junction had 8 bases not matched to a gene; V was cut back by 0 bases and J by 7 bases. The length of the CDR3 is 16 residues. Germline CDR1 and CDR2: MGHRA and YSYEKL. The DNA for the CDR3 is TGCGCCAGCAGCCAAGATCTAACAGGGGGGAGGAATGAGCAGTTCTTC. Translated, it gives CASSQDLTGGRNEQFF.

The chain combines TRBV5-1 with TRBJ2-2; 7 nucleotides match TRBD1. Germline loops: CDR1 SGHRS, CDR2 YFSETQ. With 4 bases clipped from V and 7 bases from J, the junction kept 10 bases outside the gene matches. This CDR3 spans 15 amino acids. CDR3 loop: CASSPGTVRGGELFF. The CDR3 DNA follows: TGCGCCAGCAGCCCCGGGACAGTCCGAGGCGGGGAGCTGTTTTTT.